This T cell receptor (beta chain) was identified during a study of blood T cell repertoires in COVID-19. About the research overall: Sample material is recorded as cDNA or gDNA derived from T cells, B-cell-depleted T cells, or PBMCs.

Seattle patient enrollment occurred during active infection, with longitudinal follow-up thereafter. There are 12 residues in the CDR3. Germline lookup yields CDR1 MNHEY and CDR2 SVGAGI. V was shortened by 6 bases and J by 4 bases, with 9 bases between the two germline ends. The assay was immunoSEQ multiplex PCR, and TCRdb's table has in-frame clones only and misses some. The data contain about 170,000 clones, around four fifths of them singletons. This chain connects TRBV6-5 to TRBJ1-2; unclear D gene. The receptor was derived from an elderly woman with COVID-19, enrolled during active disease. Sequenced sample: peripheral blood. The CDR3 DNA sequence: TGTGCCAGCAGAAAACCCGGCTATGGCTACACCTTC. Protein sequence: CASRKPGYGYTF.